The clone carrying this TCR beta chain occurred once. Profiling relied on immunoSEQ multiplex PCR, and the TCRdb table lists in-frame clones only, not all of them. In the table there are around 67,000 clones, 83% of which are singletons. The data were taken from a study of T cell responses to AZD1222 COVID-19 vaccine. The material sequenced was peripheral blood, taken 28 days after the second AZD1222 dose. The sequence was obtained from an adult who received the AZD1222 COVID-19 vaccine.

CDR3 DNA: TGTGCCTGGAGTGATAGCCCTAGTCGGGTTGAAAAACTGTTTTTT. It encodes CAWSDSPSRVEKLFF. The chain is built from TRBV30 and TRBJ1-4; D remains ambiguous. The germline CDR1 and CDR2 sequences are GTSNPN and SVGIG (reference sequence). The ends were cut back, 1 base at V and 7 bases at J, with 16 bases in the middle. The CDR3 is 15 amino acids. Full variable domain (outside the CDR3, taken from reference TRBV30 and TRBJ1-4): SQTIHQWPATLVQPVGSPLSLECTVEGTSNPNLYWYRQAAGRGLQLLFYSVGIGQISSEVPQNLSASRPQDRQFILSSKKLLLSDSGFYLCAWSDSPSRVEKLFFGSGTQLSVL.